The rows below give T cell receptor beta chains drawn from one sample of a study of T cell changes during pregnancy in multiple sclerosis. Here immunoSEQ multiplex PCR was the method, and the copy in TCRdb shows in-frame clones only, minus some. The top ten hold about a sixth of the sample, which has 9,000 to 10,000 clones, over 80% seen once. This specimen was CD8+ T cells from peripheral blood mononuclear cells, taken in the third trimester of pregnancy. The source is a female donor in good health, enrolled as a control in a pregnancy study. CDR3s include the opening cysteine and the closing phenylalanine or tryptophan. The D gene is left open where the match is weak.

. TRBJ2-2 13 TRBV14 CASSQGPTGELFF TGTGCCAGCAGCCAAGGGCCAACCGGGGAGCTGTTTTTT
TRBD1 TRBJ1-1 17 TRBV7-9 CASSPGAQTGERGEAFF TGTGCCAGCAGCCCAGGGGCCCAGACAGGGGAAAGGGGTGAAGCTTTCTTT
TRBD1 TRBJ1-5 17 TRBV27 CASSLFWDRESNQPQHF TGTGCCAGCAGTTTATTTTGGGACAGGGAGTCAAATCAGCCCCAGCATTTT
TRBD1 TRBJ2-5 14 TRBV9 CASSQGARGETQYF TGTGCCAGCAGCCAGGGGGCTAGAGGGGAGACCCAGTACTTC
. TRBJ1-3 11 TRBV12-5 CASGLGGKVYF TGTGCTAGTGGTTTGGGCGGGAAGGTATATTTT
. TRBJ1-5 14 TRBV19 CASSISGFNQPQHF TGTGCCAGTAGTATCTCGGGTTTCAATCAGCCCCAGCATTTT
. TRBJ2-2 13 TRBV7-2 CASSLGGAGELFF TGTGCCAGCAGCCTTGGGGGCGCCGGGGAGCTGTTTTTT
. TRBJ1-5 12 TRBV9 CASSAGGQPQHF TGTGCCAGCAGTGCCGGGGGACAGCCCCAGCATTTT
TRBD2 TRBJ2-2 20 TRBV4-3 CASSQEGISGGLVNTGELFF TGCGCCAGCAGCCAAGAGGGAATTAGCGGGGGGCTCGTCAACACCGGGGAGCTGTTTTTT
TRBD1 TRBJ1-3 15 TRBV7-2 CASSSMGTGGNTIYF TGTGCCAGCAGCTCCATGGGGACAGGGGGAAACACCATATATTTT
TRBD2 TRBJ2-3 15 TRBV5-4 CASSLRREVVDTQYF TGTGCCAGCAGCTTAAGGCGGGAGGTCGTAGATACGCAGTATTTT